This entry features one TCR beta chain sequence. Using its own MiXCR run on the 5' RACE reads, TCRdb lists one record per CDR3 protein. Seen here are 100,000 to 150,000 distinct CDR3 sequences, under 15% observed once, and the top ten hold 21%. The data were obtained in a study of early T cells in non-severe SARS-CoV-2 infection. The germline V gene has CDR1 LNHNV and CDR2 YYDKDF (reference sequence). V was cut by 0 bases and J by 4 bases, with 7 bases left in between. The CDR3 consists of 15 residues. The sample consisted of whole blood. The chain is built from TRBV15 and TRBJ2-6; D uncertain. The source of this sequence is an adult who was a healthcare worker with PCR-confirmed SARS-CoV-2 infection or an uninfected control (not recorded which). This chain's CDR3 is CATSRDRVGANVLTF. The CDR3 nucleotides read TGTGCCACCAGCAGAGATCGGGTAGGGGCCAACGTCCTGACTTTC.